These 19 T cell receptor beta chains were sequenced from one sample in a study of glioma-infiltrating T cells. The iRepertoire nested amplicon-rescue multiplex PCR amplified TCR alpha and beta CDR3s from RNA. TCRdb used MiXCR to reprocess the multiplex PCR reads, holding one entry per CDR3 protein. Among approximately 120,000 distinct CDR3 sequences listed, roughly 24% were seen once. Sequenced sample: glioma tissue, nonneoplastic brain tissue, or PBMCs (not recorded which). The receptor set was obtained from a human donor with low-grade glioma or glioblastoma, undergoing nonglioma brain surgery, or in good health (not recorded which).

This clonotype was counted many times. J is TRBJ2-3 and V is TRBV6-1, with D possibly being TRBD2 (5 bases). Trimming stripped 6 bases from V and 4 bases from J, with 14 bases between. The germline gives CDR1 MNHNS, CDR2 SASEGT. The CDR3 contains 14 residues. The DNA of the CDR3 is TGTGCCAGCAGGATACTAGTTGGAGCAGATACGCAGTATTTT. This codes for CASRILVGADTQYF.

This clonotype has ten or more counts. V gene TRBV6-2 or TRBV6-3 combines with J gene TRBJ2-3; no definite D call. This CDR3 has 13 amino acids. V was cut by 4 bases and J by 5 bases, with 10 bases left in between. The germline CDR1 and CDR2 sequences are MNHEY and SVGEGT. The CDR3 DNA reads as TGTGCCAGCAGTTGCGACTTCCGAGATACGCAGTATTTT. Translation gives CASSCDFRDTQYF.

This clonotype has at least ten counts. The J gene is TRBJ2-2, the V gene TRBV4-1; D is unresolved. This CDR3 is built from 15 residues. Looked up from germline, CDR1 is MGHRA and CDR2 is YSYEKL. Between the trimmed V and J ends, which lost 4 bases and 0 bases, there was a span of 9 bases. CDR3 DNA: TGCGCCAGCAGCCGAGCAACTTCGAACACCGGGGAGCTGTTTTTT. This codes for CASSRATSNTGELFF.

This clonotype was counted at least ten times. The chain combines TRBV7-9 with TRBJ1-1; D ambiguous. Trimming removed 8 bases at V and 6 bases at J, with 19 bases between. This CDR3 has 14 amino acids. Germline CDR1 SEHNR, CDR2 FQNEAQ (reference sequence). CDR3 sequence reads: CASGFGRERAEAFF. The CDR3 region has the DNA TGTGCCAGCGGGTTCGGGAGGGAGAGGGCTGAAGCTTTCTTT.

This clonotype showed up many times. The chain carries TRBV19 and TRBJ2-2; D unclear. Trimming took off 4 bases at V and 6 bases at J, with 9 bases between the two ends. The germline gives CDR1 LNHDA, CDR2 SQIVND (reference sequence). The CDR3 contains 13 residues. CDR3 DNA sequence: TGTGCCAGTAGTAGTAACAGTGCCGGGGAGCTGTTTTTT. It encodes CASSSNSAGELFF.

Comments on this clonotype: A much bigger clone sits one base away, suggesting this may be a read error. In nucleotides, the CDR3 is TGTGCCATCGGGACAGGGGATCGCAATGAGCAGTTCTTC. Amino acid sequence: CAIGTGDRNEQFF. The V gene is TRBV19, the J gene TRBJ2-1, with 10 bases fitting TRBD1. The germline gives CDR1 LNHDA, CDR2 SQIVND (reference sequence). The V and J ends lost 10 bases and 6 bases, in that order; junction bases with no gene match: 6. This CDR3 has 13 residues.

Many counts were recorded for this clonotype. CDR3: CASSQDPTSTNEKLFF. For the CDR3, the DNA is TGTGCCAGCAGCCAAGACCCAACGTCAACTAATGAAAAACTGTTTTTT. The genes are TRBV3-1 and TRBJ1-4; D not resolved. Trimming took off 0 bases at V and 0 bases at J, with 8 bases between the two ends. The germline gives CDR1 LGHDT, CDR2 YNNKEL (reference sequence). This CDR3 is 16 amino acids long.

In this sample, this clonotype turned up many times. This chain uses TRBV19 with TRBJ2-5, with D perhaps TRBD1 or TRBD2 (6 bases each). The CDR3 totals 13 residues. The germline gives CDR1 LNHDA, CDR2 SQIVND (reference sequence). Trimming stripped 5 bases from V and 4 bases from J, with 11 bases between. CDR3 sequence reads: CASSLGGSETQYF. The CDR3 DNA sequence: TGTGCCAGTAGTTTAGGGGGGTCAGAGACCCAGTACTTC.

The CDR3 loop is CASSSRRFRSYEQYF. The CDR3 nucleotides are TGTGCCAGCAGCTCCCGACGGTTTAGATCCTACGAGCAGTACTTC. The gene calls are TRBV7-2 and TRBJ2-7; D is unresolved. This CDR3 spans 15 amino acids. Germline-derived CDR1 and CDR2 are SGHTA and FQGNSA. The V end lost 4 bases, the J end lost 1 base, and 14 bases lay between the germline ends.

This clonotype was detected ten times or more. The gene calls are TRBV18 and TRBJ2-5; no clear D. V was cut by 9 bases and J by 2 bases, with 13 bases left in between. There are 13 residues in the CDR3. CDR1 KGHSH and CDR2 LQKENI come from the germline V gene. In DNA, the CDR3 is TGTGCCAGTAGAGCCAGCCCTCAAGAGACCCAGTACTTC. This codes for CASRASPQETQYF.

With regard to this clonotype: A much larger clone differs by one base, so this may be a read error. The V and J genes are TRBV4-1 and TRBJ2-5; D call uncertain. Germline loops: CDR1 MGHRA, CDR2 YSYEKL. The CDR3 length is 14 residues. CDR3 DNA sequence: TGCGCCAGCAGCCAAGACGAGTGGCAAGAGACCGAGTACTTC. This codes for CASSQDEWQETEYF.

This clonotype was found a few times. The CDR3 bases are TGTGCCATCAGCCTATCCCGGCTGGGGAATCCGTCCTATGGCTACACCTTC. Encoded protein: CAISLSRLGNPSYGYTF. V usage is TRBV10-3 and J usage is TRBJ1-2; no definite D call. Trimming pared 6 bases from V and 4 bases from J, leaving 24 bases between. Germline assignment: CDR1 ENHRY and CDR2 SYGVKD. This CDR3 is 17 amino acids long.

This clonotype was recorded at least ten times. The chain carries TRBV7-2 and TRBJ2-7; 8 nucleotides agree with TRBD1. The CDR3 is 13 amino acids. The germline CDR1 and CDR2 sequences are SGHTA and FQGNSA. J gave up 3 bases and V 6 bases, and 4 bases lay outside the gene matches. CDR3 in DNA: TGTGCCAGCAGACCGACAGGGGTCTACGAGCAGTACTTC. It translates to CASRPTGVYEQYF.

This clonotype was found a few times. V gene TRBV29-1 combines with J gene TRBJ2-1; 8 bases match TRBD2. Germline CDR1 is SQVTM and CDR2 is ANQGSEA. J lost 6 bases, V lost 5 bases, and 6 bases had no gene match. This CDR3 is 13 amino acids long. The chain's CDR3 is CSVKAGGGNEQFF. The CDR3 DNA reads as TGCAGCGTTAAGGCGGGAGGAGGCAATGAGCAGTTCTTC.

This clonotype was recorded many times. This chain links TRBV28 with TRBJ1-5, with TRBD1 matching over 11 bases. CDR1 is MDHEN and CDR2 is SYDVKM in the germline V gene. The CDR3 contains 18 residues. With 3 bases clipped from V and 4 bases from J, the junction kept 11 bases outside the gene matches. CDR3 residues: CASSFRFLRDRGNQPQHF. As DNA, the CDR3 is TGTGCCAGCAGTTTCAGGTTTTTGAGGGACAGGGGGAATCAGCCCCAGCATTTT.

A word on this clonotype: This may stem from a read error, because a much larger clone lies one nucleotide away. Because it lacks the conserved phenylalanine or tryptophan at the end, this CDR3 is likely a read error. Because the CDR3's place on the DNA is in doubt, the DNA is left out and the CDR3 is given as listed by TCRdb. The chain carries TRBV12-3 or TRBV12-4 and TRBJ1-5. Both ends counted, the CDR3 spans 15 residues. CDR3 loop: CASRPGGGSNQPQRL.

Concerning this clonotype: This may come from a read error, since a much larger clone is one base off. This chain joins TRBV4-3 and TRBJ1-5; D remains unclear. CDR3 length: 14 residues. Germline CDR1 reads LGHNA; CDR2 reads YSLEER. This CDR3 reads CASRQEEFGQPQHF. CDR3 in DNA: TGCGCCAGCAGACAAGAGGAGTTTGGCCAGCCCCAGCATTTT.

This clonotype was recorded at least ten times. This chain uses TRBV19 with TRBJ2-1; 11 bases are a match to TRBD2. The CDR3 length is 18 residues. Germline trimming cut 5 bases from V and 2 bases from J; bases unmatched to any gene: 11. The germline V gene has CDR1 LNHDA and CDR2 SQIVND (reference sequence). CDR3 nucleotides: TGTGCCAGTAGTGCCGGGACTAGCGGAAAGGGCCCCTACAATGAGCAGTTCTTC. Protein sequence: CASSAGTSGKGPYNEQFF.

The chain combines TRBV6-9 with TRBJ2-5, with 7 bases aligning to TRBD2. With V trimmed by 4 bases and J by 1 base, 6 bases remained unmatched. Germline V gene data show CDR1 as MNHGY and CDR2 as SVAAGI. CDR3 length: 15 amino acids. The CDR3: CASSSKAGTQETQYF. The CDR3, as DNA: TGTGCCAGCAGTTCCAAAGCGGGAACCCAAGAGACCCAGTACTTC.